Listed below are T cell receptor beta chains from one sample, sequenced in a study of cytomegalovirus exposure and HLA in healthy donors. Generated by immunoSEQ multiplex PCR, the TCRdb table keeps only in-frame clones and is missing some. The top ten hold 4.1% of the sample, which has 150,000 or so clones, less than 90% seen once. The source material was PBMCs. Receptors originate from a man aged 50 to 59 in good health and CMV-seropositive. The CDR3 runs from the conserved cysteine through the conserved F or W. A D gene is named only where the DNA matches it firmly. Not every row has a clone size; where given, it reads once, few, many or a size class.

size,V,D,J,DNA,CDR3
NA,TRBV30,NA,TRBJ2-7,TGTGCCTGGAGTGTAGGGGCGGTGCCCTCCTACGAGCAGTACTTC,CAWSVGAVPSYEQYF
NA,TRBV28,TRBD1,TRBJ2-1,TGTGCCAGCAGTTCACAGGACAGGCGAGGGGTTTACAATGAGCAGTTCTTC,CASSSQDRRGVYNEQFF
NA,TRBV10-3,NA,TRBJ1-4,TGTGCCATCAGTGGCGGGGACGGCGAAAAACTGTTTTTT,CAISGGDGEKLFF
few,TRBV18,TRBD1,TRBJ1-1,TGTGCCAGCTCGCGGGACAGGGAACCGCTGAACACTGAAGCTTTCTTT,CASSRDREPLNTEAFF
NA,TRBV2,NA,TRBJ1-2,TGTGCCAGCAGTGTAGTTGGATCTCAACGACAGCGCGCGGAGGGCTACACCTTC,CASSVVGSQRQRAEGYTF
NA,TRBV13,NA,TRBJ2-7,TGTGCCAGCAGCATCAGGGGACGCTACGAGCAGTACTTC,CASSIRGRYEQYF
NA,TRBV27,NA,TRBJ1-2,TGTGCCAGCGGCTGGGGCAGGGCGGACTATGGCTACACCTTC,CASGWGRADYGYTF
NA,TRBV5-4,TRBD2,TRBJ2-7,TGTGCCAGCAGCTTGGGGCTCAGGCGCGGGGAGGGCTACGAGCAGTACTTC,CASSLGLRRGEGYEQYF
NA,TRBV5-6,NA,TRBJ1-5,TGTGCCAGCAGCTTGCGTTTTTCAGGGAATCAGCCCCAGCATTTT,CASSLRFSGNQPQHF
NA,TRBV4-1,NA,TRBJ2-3,TGCGCCAGCAGCCAGACACCGACCCACCCCACAGATACGCAGTATTTT,CASSQTPTHPTDTQYF
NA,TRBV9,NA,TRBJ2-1,TGTGCCAGCAGCTCGCAGGGGAGCTCCTACAATGAGCAGTTCTTC,CASSSQGSSYNEQFF
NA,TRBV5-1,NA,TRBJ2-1,TGCGCCAGCAGCGCACAGGGAGGGGGTTACAATGAGCAGTTCTTC,CASSAQGGGYNEQFF
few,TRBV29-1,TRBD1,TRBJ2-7,TGCAGCGTTGATTTCGGGACAGGGAGCTACGAGCAGTACTTC,CSVDFGTGSYEQYF
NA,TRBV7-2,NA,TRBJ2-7,TGTGCCAGCAGCCCCAGCTCCTACGAGCAGTACTTC,CASSPSSYEQYF
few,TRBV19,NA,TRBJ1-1,TGTGCCAGTAGTGTCCCGGACACTGAAGCTTTCTTT,CASSVPDTEAFF
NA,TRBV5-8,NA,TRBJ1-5,TGTGCCAGCAGCTTAAGCCTTAATCAGCCCCAGCATTTT,CASSLSLNQPQHF
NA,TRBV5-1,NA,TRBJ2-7,TGCGCCAGCAGCTTGGGACAGGTTAACGAGCAGTACTTC,CASSLGQVNEQYF
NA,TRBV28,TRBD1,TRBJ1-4,TGTGCCAGCCGGACAGGGTCCGCTAATGAAAAACTGTTTTTT,CASRTGSANEKLFF
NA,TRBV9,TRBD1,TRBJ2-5,TGTGCCAGCAGCGCATCGGACAGGGAGGTTGAGACCCAGTACTTC,CASSASDREVETQYF
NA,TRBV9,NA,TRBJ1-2,TGTGCCAGCAGAGGGGACTCTACGGGAGGCTACACCTTC,CASRGDSTGGYTF
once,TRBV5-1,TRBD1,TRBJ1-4,TGCGCCAGCAGCTTGGCCCCCCAGGGGGCTAATGAAAAACTGTTTTTT,CASSLAPQGANEKLFF
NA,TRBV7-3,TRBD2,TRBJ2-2,TGTGCCAGCAGCCGCTACAGCGGGAGACCCACCGGGGAGCTGTTTTTT,CASSRYSGRPTGELFF
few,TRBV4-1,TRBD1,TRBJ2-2,TGCGCCAGCAGCCAAGGGACAGGGAACACCGGGGAGCTGTTTTTT,CASSQGTGNTGELFF
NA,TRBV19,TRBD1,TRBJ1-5,TGTGCCAGTACGGGACAGGGGAACCAGCCCCAGCATTTT,CASTGQGNQPQHF
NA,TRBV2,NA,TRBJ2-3,TGTGCCAGCGGACCCATCGGGACTGGGGGAGATACGCAGTATTTT,CASGPIGTGGDTQYF
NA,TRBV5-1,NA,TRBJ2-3,TGCGCCAGCAGCTTGGACGGCGGGACCGACGATACGCAGTATTTT,CASSLDGGTDDTQYF
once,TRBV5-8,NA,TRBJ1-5,TGTGCCAGCAGCCGGACGGGGGGGCAGCCCCAGCATTTT,CASSRTGGQPQHF
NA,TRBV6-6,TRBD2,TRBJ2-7,TGTGCCAGCAGTTACTCGACTAGCGGGGGACGAGGGCAGTACTTC,CASSYSTSGGRGQYF
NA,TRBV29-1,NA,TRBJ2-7,TGCAGCGTTGAATGGCCAGCGGAGGGTCGGGCCGAGCAGTACTTC,CSVEWPAEGRAEQYF
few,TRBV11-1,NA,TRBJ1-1,TGTGCCAGCAGCTTCCGAGGGACACAGAACACTGAAGCTTTCTTT,CASSFRGTQNTEAFF
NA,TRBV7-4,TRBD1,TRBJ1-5,TGTGCCAGCAGGGACAGGGAGGACCTTCGCAATCAGCCCCAGCATTTT,CASRDREDLRNQPQHF